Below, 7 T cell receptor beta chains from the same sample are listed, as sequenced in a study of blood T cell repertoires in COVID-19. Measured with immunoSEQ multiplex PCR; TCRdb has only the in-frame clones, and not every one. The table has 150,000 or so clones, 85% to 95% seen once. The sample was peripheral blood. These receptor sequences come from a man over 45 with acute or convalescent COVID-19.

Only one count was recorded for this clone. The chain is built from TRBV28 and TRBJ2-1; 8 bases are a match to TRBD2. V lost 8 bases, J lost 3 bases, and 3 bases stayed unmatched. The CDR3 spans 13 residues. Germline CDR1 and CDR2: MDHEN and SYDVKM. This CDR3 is CASGSGSYNEQFF. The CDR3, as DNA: TGTGCCAGCGGGAGCGGGAGCTACAATGAGCAGTTCTTC.

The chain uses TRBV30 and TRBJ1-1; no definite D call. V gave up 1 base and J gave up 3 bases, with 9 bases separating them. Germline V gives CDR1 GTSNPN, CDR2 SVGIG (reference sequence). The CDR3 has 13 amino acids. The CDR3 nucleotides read TGTGCCTGGAGTGGCAGTACGTACACTGAAGCTTTCTTT. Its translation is CAWSGSTYTEAFF.

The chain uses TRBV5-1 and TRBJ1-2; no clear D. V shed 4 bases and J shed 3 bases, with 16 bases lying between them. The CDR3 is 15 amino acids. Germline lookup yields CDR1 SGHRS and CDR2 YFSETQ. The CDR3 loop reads CASSLSAGDYYGYTF. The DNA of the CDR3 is TGCGCCAGCAGCCTATCCGCCGGGGATTACTATGGCTACACCTTC.

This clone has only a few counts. The CDR3 DNA sequence: TGTGCCAGCTCACCACCGGAGGACTGGGGCTATGGCTACACCTTC. This gives the protein CASSPPEDWGYGYTF. J is TRBJ1-2 and V is TRBV18, with D uncertain. V was clipped by 0 bases and J by 4 bases, with 12 bases between them. CDR3 size: 15 residues. Germline V lookup: CDR1 KGHSH, CDR2 LQKENI.

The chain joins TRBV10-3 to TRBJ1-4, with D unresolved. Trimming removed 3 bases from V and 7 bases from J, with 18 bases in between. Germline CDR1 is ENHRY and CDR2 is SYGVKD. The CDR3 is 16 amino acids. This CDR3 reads CAISDEISLRGEKLFF. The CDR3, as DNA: TGTGCCATCAGTGATGAGATTTCCCTCCGGGGTGAAAAACTGTTTTTT.

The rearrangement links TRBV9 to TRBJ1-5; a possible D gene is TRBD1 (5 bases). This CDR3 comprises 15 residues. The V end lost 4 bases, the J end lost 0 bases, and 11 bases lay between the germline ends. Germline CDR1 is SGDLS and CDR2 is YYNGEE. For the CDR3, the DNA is TGTGCCAGCAGCAGAGACAGCGATAGCAATCAGCCCCAGCATTTT. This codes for CASSRDSDSNQPQHF.

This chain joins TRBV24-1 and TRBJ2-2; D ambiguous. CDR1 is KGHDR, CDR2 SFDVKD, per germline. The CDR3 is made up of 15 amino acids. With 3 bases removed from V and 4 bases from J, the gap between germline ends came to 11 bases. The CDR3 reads CATSDVTTVTGELFF. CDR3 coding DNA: TGTGCCACCAGTGATGTGACAACCGTCACCGGGGAGCTGTTTTTT.